Presented here are 10 T cell receptor beta chains from one specimen sequenced in a study of cytomegalovirus exposure and HLA in healthy donors. Primers: 60 Vbeta forward and 13 Jbeta reverse. Clones were sequenced by immunoSEQ multiplex PCR, and TCRdb holds only the in-frame ones, with some missing. The sample carries around 96,000 clones, around 64% recorded once. The specimen was PBMCs. The receptors originated from a man aged 55-75 years in good health and CMV-seronegative.

V and J are TRBV28 and TRBJ2-2, with 11 positions matching TRBD2. Per germline, CDR1 MDHEN and CDR2 SYDVKM. This CDR3 comprises 15 residues. V lost 9 bases, J lost 1 base, and 4 bases stayed unmatched. CDR3 bases: TGTGCCAGTCGGACTAGCGGGTGGAACACCGGGGAGCTGTTTTTT. Translating gives CASRTSGWNTGELFF.

The gene calls are TRBV27 and TRBJ1-1, with no clear D. V was trimmed by 3 bases and J by 4 bases, leaving 9 bases between them. The CDR3 is 13 amino acids. CDR1 is MNHEY, CDR2 SMNVEV, per germline (reference sequence). The CDR3 reads CASSFGAPTEAFF. CDR3 bases: TGTGCCAGCAGTTTTGGAGCCCCCACTGAAGCTTTCTTT.

The chain is built from TRBV5-1 and TRBJ1-4, with TRBD1 matching 8 bases. The CDR3 has 14 residues. After removal of 1 base from V and 7 bases from J, the junction contained 3 bases not matched to a gene. The V gene's germline CDR1 is SGHRS and CDR2 YFSETQ. CDR3 nucleotide sequence: TGCGCCAGCAGCTTGAGCACAGGGGGTGAAAAACTGTTTTTT. Protein: CASSLSTGGEKLFF.

The rearrangement links TRBV10-1 to TRBJ1-6; TRBD1 is a possible D gene (6 bases). The CDR3 totals 14 residues. Germline CDR1 is WNHNN and CDR2 is SYGVQD (reference sequence). V was cut by 3 bases and J by 9 bases, with 12 bases left in between. CDR3 sequence (DNA): TGCGCCAGCAGTGATTACAGGGAACCTTCACCCCTCCACTTT. This translates into CASSDYREPSPLHF.

J is TRBJ1-2 and V is TRBV28, with a weak D call TRBD1 (6 bases). V gave up 5 bases and J gave up 3 bases, with 16 bases separating them. In germline, CDR1 is MDHEN, CDR2 SYDVKM. CDR3 length: 15 residues. CDR3 amino acids: CASSHQGRRDYGYTF. The CDR3 DNA reads as TGTGCCAGCAGTCATCAGGGGCGTAGGGACTATGGCTACACCTTC.

The rearrangement links TRBV28 to TRBJ1-5, with 7 bases fitting TRBD1. CDR3 length: 15 residues. CDR1 is MDHEN, CDR2 SYDVKM, per germline. Germline trimming cut 3 bases from V and 6 bases from J; bases unmatched to any gene: 8. Here the CDR3 reads CASSLPGGRFQPQHF. The CDR3 DNA reads TGTGCCAGCAGTTTGCCAGGGGGTAGATTTCAGCCCCAGCATTTT. Combining the CDR3 with reference TRBV28 and TRBJ1-5 gives the whole variable domain DVKVTQSSRYLVKRTGEKVFLECVQDMDHENMFWYRQDPGLGLRLIYFSYDVKMKEKGDIPEGYSVSREKKERFSLILESASTNQTSMYLCASSLPGGRFQPQHFGDGTRLSIL.

The chain has TRBV5-6 and TRBJ2-3; TRBD1 matches 8 bases. Germline CDR1 and CDR2: SGHDT and YYEEEE. The V segment lost 4 bases and the J segment 2 bases; nucleotides outside the gene matches: 9. The CDR3 consists of 16 residues. This CDR3 reads CASSLRDRIATDTQYF. CDR3 nucleotide sequence: TGTGCCAGCAGCCTGAGGGACAGGATAGCCACAGATACGCAGTATTTT.

The chain employs TRBV6-5 and TRBJ2-7; maybe TRBD2 (5 bases). The germline gives CDR1 MNHEY, CDR2 SVGAGI. V was pared by 6 bases and J by 3 bases, with 12 bases between. This CDR3 spans 13 amino acids. The DNA for the CDR3 is TGTGCCAGCAGAGCGGACGGAATCTACGAGCAGTACTTC. Translating gives CASRADGIYEQYF.

The V call is TRBV28, the J call TRBJ2-7, with D perhaps TRBD1 (6 bases). The CDR3 sequence is 13 residues long. The V gene's germline CDR1 is MDHEN and CDR2 SYDVKM. V was trimmed by 10 bases and J by 6 bases, leaving 19 bases between them. CDR3 in amino acids: CATLGQLLGEQYF. The DNA of the CDR3 is TGTGCCACCCTCGGACAGCTCCTCGGCGAGCAGTACTTC.

This chain connects TRBV11-2 to TRBJ2-2; D is perhaps TRBD2 (5 bases). Germline V gene data show CDR1 as SGHAT and CDR2 as FQNNGV. V dropped 5 bases and J dropped 2 bases, with 12 bases sitting between them. The CDR3 contains 15 residues. This chain's CDR3 is CASSRGLSNTGELFF. DNA for the CDR3: TGTGCCAGCAGCAGAGGACTGTCCAACACCGGGGAGCTGTTTTTT.